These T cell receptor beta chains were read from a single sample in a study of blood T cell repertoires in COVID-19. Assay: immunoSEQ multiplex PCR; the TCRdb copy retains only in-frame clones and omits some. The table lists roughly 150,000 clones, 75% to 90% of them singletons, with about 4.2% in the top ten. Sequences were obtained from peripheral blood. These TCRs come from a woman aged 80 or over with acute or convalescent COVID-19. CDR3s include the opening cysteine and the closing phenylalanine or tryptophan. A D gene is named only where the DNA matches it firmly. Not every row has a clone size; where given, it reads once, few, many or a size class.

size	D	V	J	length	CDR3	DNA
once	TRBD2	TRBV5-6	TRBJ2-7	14	CASEGVAGVHEQYF	TGTGCCAGCGAGGGGGTAGCGGGAGTCCACGAGCAGTACTTC
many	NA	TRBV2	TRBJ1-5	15	CASSLQGESNQPQHF	TGTGCCAGCAGCCTACAGGGTGAGAGCAATCAGCCCCAGCATTTT
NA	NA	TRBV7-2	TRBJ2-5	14	CASSPRGGLETQYF	TGTGCCAGCAGCCCCCGTGGGGGCCTGGAGACCCAGTACTTC
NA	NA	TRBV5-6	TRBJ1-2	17	CASSKQGFSSVLNGYTF	TGTGCCAGCAGCAAGCAGGGTTTTAGCAGCGTACTAAATGGCTACACCTTC
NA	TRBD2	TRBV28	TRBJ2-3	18	CASSFWTSGARPADTQYF	TGTGCCAGCAGTTTTTGGACTAGCGGGGCCCGACCCGCAGATACGCAGTATTTT
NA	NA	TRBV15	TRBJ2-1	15	CATTQGLAGYNEQFF	TGTGCCACCACCCAGGGGTTAGCGGGTTACAATGAGCAGTTCTTC
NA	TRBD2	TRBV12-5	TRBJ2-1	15	CASGFLAGGRYEQFF	TGTGCTAGTGGTTTCCTAGCGGGAGGGCGGTATGAGCAGTTCTTC
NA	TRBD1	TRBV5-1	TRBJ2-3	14	CASSPGQGTDTQYF	TGCGCCAGCAGTCCCGGACAGGGCACAGATACGCAGTATTTT
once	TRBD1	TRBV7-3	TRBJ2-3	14	CASSSTGGTNTQYF	TGTGCCAGCAGCTCGACAGGGGGAACGAATACGCAGTATTTT
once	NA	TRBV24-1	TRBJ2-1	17	CATSDPSLGGQLGEQFF	TGTGCCACCAGTGACCCGAGCCTCGGGGGGCAACTTGGTGAGCAGTTCTTC
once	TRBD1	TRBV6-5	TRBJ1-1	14	CASRSGQGRTEAFF	TGTGCCAGCAGGTCAGGACAGGGGCGGACTGAAGCTTTCTTT
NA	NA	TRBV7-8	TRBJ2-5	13	CASSLLTEETQYF	TGTGCCAGCAGCTTATTGACAGAAGAGACCCAGTACTTC
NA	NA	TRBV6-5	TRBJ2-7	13	CASSYSGIYEQYF	TGTGCCAGCAGTTACTCGGGCATTTACGAGCAGTACTTC
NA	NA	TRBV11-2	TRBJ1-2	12	CASSPPNYGYTF	TGTGCCAGCAGCCCTCCTAACTATGGCTACACCTTC
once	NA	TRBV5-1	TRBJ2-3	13	CASSRGHTDTQYF	TGCGCCAGCAGCCGCGGCCACACAGATACGCAGTATTTT
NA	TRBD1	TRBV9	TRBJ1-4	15	CASSGGTGVNEKLFF	TGTGCCAGCAGCGGAGGGACAGGGGTAAATGAAAAACTGTTTTTT
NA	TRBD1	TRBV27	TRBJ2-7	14	CASSLLDRGGEQYF	TGTGCCAGCAGCTTGCTCGACAGGGGCGGCGAGCAGTACTTC
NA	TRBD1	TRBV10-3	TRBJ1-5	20	CAIPTGSWDRDLGGNQPQHF	TGTGCCATCCCGACGGGGAGCTGGGACAGGGATCTTGGAGGCAATCAGCCCCAGCATTTT
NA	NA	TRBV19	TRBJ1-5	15	CASIPHRSSNQPQHF	TGTGCCAGTATCCCGCACAGGAGTAGCAATCAGCCCCAGCATTTT
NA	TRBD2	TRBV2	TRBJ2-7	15	CASRSPGRGSYEQYF	TGTGCCAGCAGGAGTCCAGGGAGGGGCTCCTACGAGCAGTACTTC
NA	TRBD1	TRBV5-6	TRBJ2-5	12	CAIGTGGETQYF	TGTGCCATAGGGACAGGGGGAGAGACCCAGTACTTC
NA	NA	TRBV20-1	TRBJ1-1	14	CSASRGFGNTEAFF	TGCAGTGCCAGTCGGGGATTTGGAAACACTGAAGCTTTCTTT
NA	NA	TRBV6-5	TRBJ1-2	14	CASRREGVSYGYTF	TGTGCCAGCAGGAGGGAGGGGGTGAGCTATGGCTACACCTTC
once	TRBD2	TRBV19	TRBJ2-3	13	CASSTSGADTQYF	TGTGCCAGTAGTACTAGCGGGGCGGATACGCAGTATTTT
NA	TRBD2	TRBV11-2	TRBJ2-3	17	CASSTTSGGLRKDTQYF	TGTGCCAGCAGCACGACTAGCGGGGGGCTCCGTAAAGATACGCAGTATTTT
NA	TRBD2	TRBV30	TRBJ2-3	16	CAWSVRTSLLPDTQYF	TGTGCCTGGAGTGTACGGACTAGTCTTCTGCCAGATACGCAGTATTTT
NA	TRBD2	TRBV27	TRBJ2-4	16	CASSLAGGITKNIQYF	TGTGCCAGCAGTCTAGCGGGAGGCATTACCAAAAACATTCAGTACTTC
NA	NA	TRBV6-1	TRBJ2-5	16	CASSEAPAGALETQYF	TGTGCCAGCAGTGAAGCTCCAGCAGGGGCGCTGGAGACCCAGTACTTC
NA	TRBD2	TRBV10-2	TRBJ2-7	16	CASTKGLAGGLHEQYF	TGCGCCAGCACTAAGGGACTAGCGGGAGGGCTGCACGAGCAGTACTTC
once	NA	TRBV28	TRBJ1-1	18	CASSLWWVQANMNTEAFF	TGTGCCAGCAGTTTATGGTGGGTACAGGCGAATATGAACACTGAAGCTTTCTTT
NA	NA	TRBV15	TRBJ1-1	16	CATSRGLSFSGTEAFF	TGTGCCACCAGCAGAGGTCTTAGTTTTTCGGGAACTGAAGCTTTCTTT
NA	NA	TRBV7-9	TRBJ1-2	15	CASSLFSWGEHGYTF	TGTGCCAGCAGCTTATTCTCTTGGGGGGAGCATGGCTACACCTTC
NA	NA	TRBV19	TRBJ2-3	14	CASSIGLGPDTQYF	TGTGCCAGTAGTATAGGTCTGGGGCCAGATACGCAGTATTTT
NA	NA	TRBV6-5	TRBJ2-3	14	CASSPGTSTDTQYF	TGTGCCAGCAGTCCCGGGACTAGCACAGATACGCAGTATTTT
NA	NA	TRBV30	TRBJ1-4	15	CAWSVKAGANEKLFF	TGTGCCTGGAGTGTAAAGGCAGGGGCTAATGAAAAACTGTTTTTT
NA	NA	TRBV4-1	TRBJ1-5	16	CASSHPAGDPGQPQHF	TGCGCCAGCAGCCACCCCGCAGGGGATCCGGGTCAGCCCCAGCATTTT
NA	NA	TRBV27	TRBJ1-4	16	CASSSDNQGQREKLFF	TGTGCCAGCAGTTCCGATAATCAGGGGCAGCGGGAAAAACTGTTTTTT
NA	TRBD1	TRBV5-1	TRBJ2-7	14	CASSLEDRSYEQYF	TGCGCCAGCAGCTTGGAGGACAGGAGTTACGAGCAGTACTTC
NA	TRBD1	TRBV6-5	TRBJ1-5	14	CASSSGGGHQPQHF	TGTGCCAGCAGCTCAGGGGGCGGGCATCAGCCCCAGCATTTT
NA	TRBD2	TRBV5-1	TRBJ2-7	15	CASSLGWTSGNEQYF	TGCGCCAGCAGCTTGGGTTGGACTAGCGGGAACGAGCAGTACTTC
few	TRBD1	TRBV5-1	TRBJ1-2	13	CASSLDRGDGYTF	TGCGCCAGCAGCTTGGACAGGGGGGATGGCTACACCTTC
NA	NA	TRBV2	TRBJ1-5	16	CASSEARGYSNQPQHF	TGTGCCAGCAGTGAAGCCAGGGGATATAGCAATCAGCCCCAGCATTTT
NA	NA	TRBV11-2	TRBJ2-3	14	CASSSPSYTDTQYF	TGTGCCAGCAGCTCCCCGAGCTACACAGATACGCAGTATTTT
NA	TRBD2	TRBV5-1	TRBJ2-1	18	CASSLVMRSSGSYNEQFF	TGCGCCAGCAGCTTAGTAATGAGGAGTAGCGGGAGTTACAATGAGCAGTTCTTC
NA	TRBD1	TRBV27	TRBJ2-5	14	CASSFIGGTETQYF	TGTGCCAGCAGTTTCATAGGGGGCACGGAGACCCAGTACTTC
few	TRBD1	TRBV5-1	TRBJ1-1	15	CASSTTTGGETEAFF	TGCGCCAGCAGCACAACGACAGGGGGGGAAACTGAAGCTTTCTTT
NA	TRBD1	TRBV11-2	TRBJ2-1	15	CASSLTGGVGNEQFF	TGTGCCAGCAGCTTAACAGGGGGCGTCGGCAATGAGCAGTTCTTC
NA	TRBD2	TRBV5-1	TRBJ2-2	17	CASSLVPSGGASGELFF	TGCGCCAGCAGCTTGGTCCCTAGCGGGGGGGCCTCCGGGGAGCTGTTTTTT